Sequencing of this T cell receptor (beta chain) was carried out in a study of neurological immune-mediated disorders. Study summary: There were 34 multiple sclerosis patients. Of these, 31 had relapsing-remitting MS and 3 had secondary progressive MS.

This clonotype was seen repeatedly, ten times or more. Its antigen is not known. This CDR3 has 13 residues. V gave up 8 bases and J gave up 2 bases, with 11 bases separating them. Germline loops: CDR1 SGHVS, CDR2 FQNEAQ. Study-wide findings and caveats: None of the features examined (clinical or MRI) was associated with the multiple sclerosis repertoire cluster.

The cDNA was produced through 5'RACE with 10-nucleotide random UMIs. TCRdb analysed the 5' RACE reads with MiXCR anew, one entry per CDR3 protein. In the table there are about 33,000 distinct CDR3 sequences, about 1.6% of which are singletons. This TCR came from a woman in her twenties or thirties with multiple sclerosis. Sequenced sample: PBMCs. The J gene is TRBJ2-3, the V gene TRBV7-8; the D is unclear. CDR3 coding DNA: TGTGCCAGCGCTCCCGGCCACACAGATACGCAGTATTTT. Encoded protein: CASAPGHTDTQYF.